A selection of T cell receptor beta chains follows, all from one sample in a study of T cells in Graves' hyperthyroidism and ophthalmopathy. TCRdb re-called the multiplex PCR reads with MiXCR, one entry per CDR3 protein. Of 80,000 to 100,000 distinct CDR3 sequences listed, 35% to 45% are singletons. Sequencing was carried out using peripheral blood or thyroid tissue (not recorded which). The origin of the receptors is a woman younger than 45 with Graves' hyperthyroidism. Both conserved end residues are part of each CDR3.

cdr3_aa: CASSVVVKGPDFF; cdr3_length: 13; v_call: TRBV9; j_call: TRBJ1-1
cdr3_aa: CASSLTRLNTEAFF; cdr3_length: 14; v_call: TRBV5-8; j_call: TRBJ1-1
cdr3_aa: CASSFYICSAGGDSPLHF; cdr3_length: 18; v_call: TRBV7-2; j_call: TRBJ1-6
cdr3_aa: CASSVGGAPSYEQYF; cdr3_length: 15; v_call: TRBV9; j_call: TRBJ2-7
cdr3_aa: CAISRAGTGEETQYF; cdr3_length: 15; v_call: TRBV10-3; j_call: TRBJ2-5
cdr3_aa: CASSFSTVYEKLFF; cdr3_length: 14; v_call: TRBV28; j_call: TRBJ1-4
cdr3_aa: CASSPRFQGVNEKLFF; cdr3_length: 16; v_call: TRBV18; j_call: TRBJ1-4
cdr3_aa: CAWSVPRTGVNYGYTF; cdr3_length: 16; v_call: TRBV30; j_call: TRBJ1-2
cdr3_aa: CAWRVPGVVYIYGYTF; cdr3_length: 16; v_call: TRBV30; j_call: TRBJ1-2
cdr3_aa: CASSLGSYNTGELFF; cdr3_length: 15; v_call: TRBV5-1; j_call: TRBJ2-2
cdr3_aa: CASSYYQETQYF; cdr3_length: 12; v_call: TRBV28; j_call: TRBJ2-5
cdr3_aa: CASSTYSGNYGYTF; cdr3_length: 14; v_call: TRBV28; j_call: TRBJ1-2
cdr3_aa: CASSQDVAGFRDGYTF; cdr3_length: 16; v_call: TRBV14; j_call: TRBJ1-2
cdr3_aa: CASSLPYTVRDTQYF; cdr3_length: 15; v_call: TRBV7-2; j_call: TRBJ2-3
cdr3_aa: CAISGDRDRPYEQYF; cdr3_length: 15; v_call: TRBV10-3; j_call: TRBJ2-7
cdr3_aa: CASSGPNTEAFF; cdr3_length: 12; v_call: TRBV2; j_call: TRBJ1-1
cdr3_aa: CATSAWDQPQYF; cdr3_length: 12; v_call: TRBV24-1; j_call: TRBJ2-5
cdr3_aa: CASGTVTYEQYF; cdr3_length: 12; v_call: TRBV2; j_call: TRBJ2-7
cdr3_aa: CASSNRQGTEAFF; cdr3_length: 13; v_call: TRBV7-2; j_call: TRBJ1-1
cdr3_aa: CASSWLGGVTEAFF; cdr3_length: 14; v_call: TRBV7-6; j_call: TRBJ1-1
cdr3_aa: CASSTPDSSYEQYF; cdr3_length: 14; v_call: TRBV7-9; j_call: TRBJ2-7
cdr3_aa: CASSPTGALNTEAFF; cdr3_length: 15; v_call: TRBV28; j_call: TRBJ1-1
cdr3_aa: CASSPGQEQYF; cdr3_length: 11; v_call: TRBV7-2; j_call: TRBJ2-7
cdr3_aa: CASSPRDEETQYF; cdr3_length: 13; v_call: TRBV7-8; j_call: TRBJ2-5
cdr3_aa: CASSLGGLGQPQHF; cdr3_length: 14; v_call: TRBV7-9; j_call: TRBJ1-5
cdr3_aa: CASTPPFGHKNTEAFF; cdr3_length: 16; v_call: TRBV12-3/TRBV12-4; j_call: TRBJ1-1
cdr3_aa: CASSSSTGELSF; cdr3_length: 12; v_call: TRBV12-3/TRBV12-4; j_call: TRBJ2-2
cdr3_aa: CASSFGGPETQYF; cdr3_length: 13; v_call: TRBV7-2; j_call: TRBJ2-5
cdr3_aa: CASSLPDSSEKLFF; cdr3_length: 14; v_call: TRBV4-1; j_call: TRBJ1-4
cdr3_aa: CASSFWTGGETQYF; cdr3_length: 14; v_call: TRBV7-4; j_call: TRBJ2-5
cdr3_aa: CASSPNRGPNSPLHF; cdr3_length: 15; v_call: TRBV7-6; j_call: TRBJ1-6
cdr3_aa: CASKFLAGEVTGELFF; cdr3_length: 16; v_call: TRBV2; j_call: TRBJ2-2
cdr3_aa: CASSESSRTDTQYF; cdr3_length: 14; v_call: TRBV10-1; j_call: TRBJ2-3
cdr3_aa: CASSSGDSYQETQYF; cdr3_length: 15; v_call: TRBV12-3/TRBV12-4; j_call: TRBJ2-5
cdr3_aa: CASLAGGPAETQYF; cdr3_length: 14; v_call: TRBV10-1; j_call: TRBJ2-5
cdr3_aa: CASSLWEGSPGNTIYF; cdr3_length: 16; v_call: TRBV28; j_call: TRBJ1-3
cdr3_aa: CASSSNNRDTQYF; cdr3_length: 13; v_call: TRBV6-5; j_call: TRBJ2-3
cdr3_aa: CASSLVGGSSDTQYF; cdr3_length: 15; v_call: TRBV11-2; j_call: TRBJ2-3
cdr3_aa: CASSQGTTNTGETQYF; cdr3_length: 16; v_call: TRBV7-2; j_call: TRBJ2-5
cdr3_aa: CATSRSLARGELFF; cdr3_length: 14; v_call: TRBV15; j_call: TRBJ2-2
cdr3_aa: CSARSGGLAGVDTQYF; cdr3_length: 16; v_call: TRBV20-1; j_call: TRBJ2-3
cdr3_aa: CASSLGQGVRAFF; cdr3_length: 13; v_call: TRBV7-9; j_call: TRBJ1-1
cdr3_aa: CSALSEDRVQPQHF; cdr3_length: 14; v_call: TRBV20-1; j_call: TRBJ1-5
cdr3_aa: CAISGDRARNGYTF; cdr3_length: 14; v_call: TRBV10-3; j_call: TRBJ1-2
cdr3_aa: CASSQGQGGPPLHF; cdr3_length: 14; v_call: TRBV7-9; j_call: TRBJ1-6
cdr3_aa: CAISESTGATNEKLFF; cdr3_length: 16; v_call: TRBV10-3; j_call: TRBJ1-4
cdr3_aa: CAISVNKGRANEKLFF; cdr3_length: 16; v_call: TRBV10-3; j_call: TRBJ1-4
cdr3_aa: CASSLPGDPSAQETQYF; cdr3_length: 17; v_call: TRBV5-1; j_call: TRBJ2-5
cdr3_aa: CASSVGGPYEQYF; cdr3_length: 13; v_call: TRBV2; j_call: TRBJ2-7
cdr3_aa: CASSLGGGEYSPLHF; cdr3_length: 15; v_call: TRBV7-9; j_call: TRBJ1-6
cdr3_aa: CATWGRANTEAFF; cdr3_length: 13; v_call: TRBV15; j_call: TRBJ1-1
cdr3_aa: CAWEQVPTEAFF; cdr3_length: 12; v_call: TRBV30; j_call: TRBJ1-1
cdr3_aa: CAGKAGGTNEKLFF; cdr3_length: 14; v_call: TRBV7-9; j_call: TRBJ1-4
cdr3_aa: CASSLGGLGDQPQHF; cdr3_length: 15; v_call: TRBV7-2; j_call: TRBJ1-5
cdr3_aa: CASSFPGPNTEAFF; cdr3_length: 14; v_call: TRBV12-3/TRBV12-4; j_call: TRBJ1-1
cdr3_aa: CASSESTPGGEKLFF; cdr3_length: 15; v_call: TRBV10-1; j_call: TRBJ1-4
cdr3_aa: CASSLGSAGANVLTF; cdr3_length: 15; v_call: TRBV7-3; j_call: TRBJ2-6
cdr3_aa: CSAPGLAGRWETQYF; cdr3_length: 15; v_call: TRBV20-1; j_call: TRBJ2-5
cdr3_aa: CASSLQGLALDTQYF; cdr3_length: 15; v_call: TRBV5-1; j_call: TRBJ2-3
cdr3_aa: CSAILIYGMPSNTGELFF; cdr3_length: 18; v_call: TRBV29-1; j_call: TRBJ2-2